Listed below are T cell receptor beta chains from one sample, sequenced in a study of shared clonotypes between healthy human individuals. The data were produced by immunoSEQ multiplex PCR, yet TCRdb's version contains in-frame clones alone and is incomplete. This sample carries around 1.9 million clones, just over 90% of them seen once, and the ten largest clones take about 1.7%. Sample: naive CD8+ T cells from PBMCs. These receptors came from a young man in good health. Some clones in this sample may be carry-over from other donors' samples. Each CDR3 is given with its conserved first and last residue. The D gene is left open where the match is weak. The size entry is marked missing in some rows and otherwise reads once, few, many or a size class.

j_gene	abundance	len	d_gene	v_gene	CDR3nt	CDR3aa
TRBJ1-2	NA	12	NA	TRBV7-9	TGTGCCAGCAGCCAACTCACTCGGGGCTACACCTTC	CASSQLTRGYTF
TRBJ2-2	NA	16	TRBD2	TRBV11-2	TGTGCCAGCAGCGCACAGACTAGCGGGAGCACCGGGGAGCTGTTTTTT	CASSAQTSGSTGELFF
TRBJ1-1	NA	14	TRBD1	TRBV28	TGTGCCAGCAGTTCCGACAGGGGGAACACTGAAGCTTTCTTT	CASSSDRGNTEAFF
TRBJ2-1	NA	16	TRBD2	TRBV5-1	TGCGCCAGCAGCTTGGATCTAGCGGGGAGGAACAATGAGCAGTTCTTC	CASSLDLAGRNNEQFF
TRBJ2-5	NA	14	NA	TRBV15	TGTGCCACCAGCCCAAGACATATACCAGAGACCCAGTACTTC	CATSPRHIPETQYF
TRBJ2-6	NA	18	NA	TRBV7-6	TGTGCCAGCAGCTTCGCGATCGGGAGAAGCTCGGGGGCCAACGTCCTGACTTTC	CASSFAIGRSSGANVLTF
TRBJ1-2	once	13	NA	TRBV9	TGTGCCAGCAGCCCGGCCAGGAACTATGGCTACACCTTC	CASSPARNYGYTF
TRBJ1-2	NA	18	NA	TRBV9	TGTGCCAGCAGCGTAGCTACGGGACCGGGGAACAGACCGTATGGCTACACCTTC	CASSVATGPGNRPYGYTF
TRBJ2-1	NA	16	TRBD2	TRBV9	TGTGCCAGCAGCGTAGCCGGGACTAGCGCTTACAATGAGCAGTTCTTC	CASSVAGTSAYNEQFF
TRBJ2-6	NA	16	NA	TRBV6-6	TGTGCCAGCAGTGCGACGCTTCCCTCTGGGGCCAACGTCCTGACTTTC	CASSATLPSGANVLTF
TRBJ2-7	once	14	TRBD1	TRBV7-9	TGTGCCAGCAGCAGTGGACAGGGCAGCCTCGAGCAGTACTTC	CASSSGQGSLEQYF
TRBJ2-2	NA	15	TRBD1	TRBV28	TGTGCCAGCAGTCAAGGACAGGGAACCACCGGGGAGCTGTTTTTT	CASSQGQGTTGELFF